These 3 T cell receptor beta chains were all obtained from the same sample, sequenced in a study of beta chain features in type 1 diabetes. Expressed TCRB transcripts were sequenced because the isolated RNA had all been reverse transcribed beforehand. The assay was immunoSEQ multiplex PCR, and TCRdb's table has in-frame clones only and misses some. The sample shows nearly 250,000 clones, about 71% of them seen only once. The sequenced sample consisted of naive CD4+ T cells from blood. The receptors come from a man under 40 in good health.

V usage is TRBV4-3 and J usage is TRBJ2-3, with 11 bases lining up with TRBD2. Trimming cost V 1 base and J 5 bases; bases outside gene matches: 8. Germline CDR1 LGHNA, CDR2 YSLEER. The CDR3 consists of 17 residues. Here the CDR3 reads CASSQGDSGRARDTQYF. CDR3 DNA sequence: TGCGCCAGCAGCCAAGGTGATAGCGGGAGGGCCAGAGATACGCAGTATTTT.

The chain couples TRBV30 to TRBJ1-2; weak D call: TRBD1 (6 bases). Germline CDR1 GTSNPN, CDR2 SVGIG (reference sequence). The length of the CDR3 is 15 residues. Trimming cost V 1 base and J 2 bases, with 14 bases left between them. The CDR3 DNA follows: TGTGCCTGGAGTGCGTCAGGGGCTGAGAACTATGGCTACACCTTC. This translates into CAWSASGAENYGYTF.

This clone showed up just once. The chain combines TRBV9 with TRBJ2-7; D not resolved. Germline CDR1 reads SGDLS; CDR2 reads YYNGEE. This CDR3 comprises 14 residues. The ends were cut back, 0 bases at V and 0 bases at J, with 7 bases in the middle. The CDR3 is CASSVGADSYEQYF. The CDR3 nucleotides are TGTGCCAGCAGCGTAGGGGCGGACTCCTACGAGCAGTACTTC.